The clone carrying this T cell receptor (beta chain) was detected many times. Its antigen is as yet unknown. This sample is part of a study of T cells in Graves' hyperthyroidism and ophthalmopathy. Points from the study as a whole: Using 13 V-J features, a model discriminated ophthalmopathy from stable hyperthyroidism. Onset of ophthalmopathy came a median 6.5 months after the model predicted it. Within blood appeared most thyroid clonotypes that had expanded above 0.001.

It was RNA transcripts that yielded the amplified TCR beta CDR3 regions. A first-round RT-PCR of the TCR CDR3 used the HTBI primer set. Via MiXCR, TCRdb re-called the multiplex PCR reads, giving one row per CDR3 protein. The table lists more than 500,000 distinct CDR3 sequences, roughly 15% of them singletons. Patients having uncontrolled infection, another autoimmune disease, pregnancy or lactation were not included. V was cut by 7 bases and J by 0 bases, with 13 bases left in between. From germline, CDR1 is MNHEY and CDR2 SVGAGI. CDR3 size: 14 residues. Sequences were obtained from blood. This sequence was found in a woman between 40 and 50 years old with Graves' ophthalmopathy. This chain uses TRBV6-5 with TRBJ2-7; D might be TRBD1 (6 bases). CDR3 protein: CASNRAALSYEQYF. For the CDR3, the DNA is TGTGCCAGCAACAGGGCAGCACTCTCCTACGAGCAGTACTTC.